What follows are 8 T cell receptor beta chains derived from one specimen sequenced in a study of CD4+ T cells in melanoma (dated by TCRdb to the early 2020s). The library was produced with the immunoSEQ multiplex PCR assay. TCRdb's version of the immuneACCESS table is confined to in-frame rearrangements and falls short of the full clone set. An unresolved V gene accounts for under half of the shortfall where checked; the remainder is of unknown origin. This sample holds around 15,000 clones; about 62% were observed only once. The ten largest make up roughly 13% of the sample. Specimen: cells from a culture (not recorded whether cultured in vitro). The receptor source for this set is a human donor with melanoma.

The chain links TRBV6-5 to TRBJ2-1; no reliable D call. CDR3 size: 14 residues. Germline V CDR1 and CDR2: MNHEY, SVGAGI. Trimming took off 3 bases at V and 7 bases at J, with 13 bases between the two ends. CDR3 region: CASSYSAGRNEQFF. In nucleotides, the CDR3 is TGTGCCAGCAGTTATTCGGCAGGCCGAAATGAGCAGTTCTTC.

This chain links TRBV6-1 with TRBJ1-2, with D tentatively TRBD1 (5 bases). Germline V gives CDR1 MNHNS, CDR2 SASEGT. The CDR3 spans 15 residues. Trimming stripped 4 bases from V and 4 bases from J, with 16 bases between. Here the CDR3 reads CASSAARVGPYGYTF. For the CDR3, the DNA is TGTGCCAGCAGTGCGGCCAGGGTGGGCCCCTATGGCTACACCTTC.

The chain carries TRBV6-5 and TRBJ1-2; TRBD1 matches 7 bases. The CDR3 is 13 residues long. From germline, CDR1 is MNHEY and CDR2 SVGAGI. The junction had 7 bases not matched to a gene; V was cut back by 10 bases and J by 2 bases. For the CDR3, the DNA is TGTGCCACCCCCGGACAGGAAAACTATGGCTACACCTTC. Its translation: CATPGQENYGYTF.

The J gene is TRBJ2-1, the V gene TRBV2; 9 bases agree with TRBD1. The germline V gene has CDR1 SNHLY and CDR2 FYNNEI. The CDR3 length is 13 residues. With V trimmed by 11 bases and J by 2 bases, 4 bases remained unmatched. DNA of the CDR3: TGTGCCGGACGACAGGGGGCCTACAATGAGCAGTTCTTC. Amino acids: CAGRQGAYNEQFF.

This clone was observed a few times. The V call is TRBV6-5, the J call TRBJ2-2; maybe TRBD1 (5 bases). Per the germline V gene, CDR1 is MNHEY and CDR2 is SVGAGI. Trimming shortened V by 6 bases and J by 2 bases, and 10 bases separated the two germline ends. The CDR3 contains 14 residues. This CDR3 is CASSYQGNTGELFF. The CDR3 coding sequence is TGTGCCAGCAGCTATCAGGGAAACACCGGGGAGCTGTTTTTT.

This clone has only a few counts. This rearrangement joins TRBV10-2 to TRBJ1-1; D may be TRBD1 (5 bases). CDR3 size: 13 residues. V was shortened by 8 bases and J by 11 bases, with 21 bases between the two germline ends. Looked up from germline, CDR1 is WSHSY and CDR2 is SAAADI. CDR3 nucleotides: TGCGCCAGCGAGAGGCAAGGGGCGAGTGGCGCTTTCTTT. Residues: CASERQGASGAFF.

This sequence joins TRBV4-1 and TRBJ2-3; D unclear. From germline, CDR1 is MGHRA and CDR2 YSYEKL. The ends were cut back, 1 base at V and 4 bases at J, with 12 bases in the middle. The CDR3 has 15 residues. The CDR3 protein is CASSQALTGADTQYF. The CDR3 bases are TGCGCCAGCAGCCAAGCTCTAACCGGCGCAGATACGCAGTATTTT.

This clone showed up just a few times. CDR3 loop: CASSPVTGLLGYGYTF. In nucleotides, the CDR3 is TGTGCCAGCTCACCTGTAACAGGGTTACTAGGGTATGGCTACACCTTC. The rearrangement joins TRBV18 to TRBJ1-2; D perhaps matches TRBD1 (6 bases). Germline CDR1 is KGHSH and CDR2 is LQKENI. V gave up 3 bases and J gave up 5 bases, with 19 bases separating them. The CDR3 runs 16 residues.